The entry below gives a single T cell receptor beta chain sequence along with its context. No cognate antigen has been identified for it. No base quality information exists; no much larger clone differs at one position. CDR1 and CDR2, looked up from the germline V gene, are ENHRY and SYGVKD. From its cysteine to its phenylalanine, the CDR3 spans 13 amino acids. Only the CDR3 part of the read is kept: 39 bases, read in frame from the first base. V was cut back by 0 bases and J by 2 bases, leaving a gap of 4 bases between them. These data belong to a study of blood T cell repertoires in COVID-19 (dated by TCRdb to the early 2020s). Broadly, across the study: Samples covering the acute and convalescent phases of COVID-19 were provided by collaborators in the United States, Italy and Spain. The prospective study material was composed of cDNA or gDNA derived from T cells, B-cell-depleted T cells, or PBMCs. Subjects who had been exposed to COVID-19, were actively infected with it, or had recovered from it provided the deeply sampled blood TCRbeta repertoires that made up the dataset. A freely available public database, intended as a resource for researchers studying the immune response to SARS-CoV-2, is where the repertoires were released. Samples came from the ongoing ImmuneRACE study (first 160 participants) plus 1,254 subjects from 6 global collaborators. The sample metadata nearly always contained a de-identified subject ID, COVID-19 status, age in years and sex. Where available, HLA class I and class II types were obtained from metadata supplied by the sample provider rather than from assay-based typing.

Each collaborating institution followed its own protocols to collect whole blood in K2EDTA tubes. For TCRbeta analysis, collaborators shipped samples as frozen whole blood, isolated PBMCs, or DNA extracted from either of those sample types. TCRbeta CDR3 regions were amplified from genomic DNA using the immunoSEQ Assay, a bias-controlled multiplex PCR. The study's processing was this. The number of nucleated cells in each sample was estimated by amplification of reference gene primers within the assay. Sequence reads were collapsed and filtered to measure the absolute abundance of every unique TCRbeta CDR3 rearrangement. Productive Simpson clonality was computed per sample as the square root of Simpson's diversity index over productive rearrangements. As stored in TCRdb, this immuneACCESS dataset retains in-frame rearrangements with V and J assigned. A fraction of the clones does not appear; measured against another copy, unresolved V genes explain less than half of the discrepancy, and the remainder lacks a known reason. D and trimming were read from the DNA, whereas the V and J calls and clone size are those reported in that table. The sample table shows 100,000 or so clones, and around nine tenths are seen once. About 5.3% of the sample rests with the top ten.

The full study reports these points: Clinical and demographic metadata were provided uncurated, with the amount varying by source and participant.

The material sequenced was peripheral blood. The sequence links TRBV10-3 to TRBJ2-5; the D gene is unclear. This TCR was recovered from a human donor in a cohort sampled during active COVID-19. The CDR3 reads as follows: CAISESQQETQYF. The sequenced DNA is TGTGCCATCAGTGAGTCCCAGCAAGAGACCCAGTACTTC.